The source of this T cell receptor (beta chain) is a study of cytomegalovirus exposure and HLA in healthy donors. Use of 60 Vbeta and 13 Jbeta primers characterized the PCR. Assay used: immunoSEQ multiplex PCR; TCRdb lists only in-frame clones, some missing. The table records 200,000 to 250,000 clones, almost 85% of them present only once. V was clipped by 3 bases and J by 0 bases, with 9 bases between them. The germline V gene encodes CDR1 SGHRS and CDR2 YFSETQ. The CDR3 sequence is 15 residues long. Nominally healthy donors were sampled, though unrecorded immune exposures were likely. The sequencing sample was made of PBMCs. The receptor's source is a woman aged 40 to 50 in good health and CMV-seronegative. This chain connects TRBV5-1 to TRBJ2-2, with D perhaps matching TRBD2 (6 bases). The CDR3 here is CASSYGTPNTGELFF. DNA of the CDR3: TGCGCCAGCAGCTACGGGACTCCGAACACCGGGGAGCTGTTTTTT.